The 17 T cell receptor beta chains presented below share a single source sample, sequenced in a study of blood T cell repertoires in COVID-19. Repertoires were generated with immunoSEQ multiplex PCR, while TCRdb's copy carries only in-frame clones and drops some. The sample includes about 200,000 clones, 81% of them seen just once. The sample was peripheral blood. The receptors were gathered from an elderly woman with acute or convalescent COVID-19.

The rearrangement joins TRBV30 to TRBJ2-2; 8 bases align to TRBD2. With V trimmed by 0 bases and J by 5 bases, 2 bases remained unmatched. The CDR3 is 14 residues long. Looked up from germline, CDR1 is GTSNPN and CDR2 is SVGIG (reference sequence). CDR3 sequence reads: CAWSVSGRTGELFF. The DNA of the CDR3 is TGTGCCTGGAGTGTAAGCGGGAGAACCGGGGAGCTGTTTTTT.

The CDR3: CASSVTGYFEKLFF. For the CDR3, the DNA is TGTGCCAGCAGCGTGACAGGGTATTTCGAAAAACTGTTTTTT. This sequence joins TRBV27 and TRBJ1-4, with 7 bases fitting TRBD1. The CDR3 is 14 residues long. Germline CDR1 reads MNHEY; CDR2 reads SMNVEV (reference sequence). V was clipped by 6 bases and J by 8 bases; unmatched bases: 9.

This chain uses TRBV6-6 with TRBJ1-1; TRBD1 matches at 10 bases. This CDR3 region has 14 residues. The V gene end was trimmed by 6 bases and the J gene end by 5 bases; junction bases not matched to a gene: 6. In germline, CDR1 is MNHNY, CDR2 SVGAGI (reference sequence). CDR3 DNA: TGTGCCAGCAGGACCGGGACAGGGGCTACTGAAGCTTTCTTT. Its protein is CASRTGTGATEAFF.

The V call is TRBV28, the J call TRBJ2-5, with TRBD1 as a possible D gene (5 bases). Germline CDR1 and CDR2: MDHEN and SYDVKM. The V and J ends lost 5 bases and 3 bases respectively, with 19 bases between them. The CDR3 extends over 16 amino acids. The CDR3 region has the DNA TGTGCCAGCAGTGATCAGGGTGGCGGTCGGGAAGAGACCCAGTACTTC. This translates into CASSDQGGGREETQYF.

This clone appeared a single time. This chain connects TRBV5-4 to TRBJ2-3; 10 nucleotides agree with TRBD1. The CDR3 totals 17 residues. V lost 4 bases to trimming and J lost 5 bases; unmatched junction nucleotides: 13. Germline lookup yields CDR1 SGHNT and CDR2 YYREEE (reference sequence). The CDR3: CASSPGAGQGKRDTQYF. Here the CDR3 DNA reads TGTGCCAGCAGCCCGGGGGCGGGACAGGGGAAGAGAGATACGCAGTATTTT.

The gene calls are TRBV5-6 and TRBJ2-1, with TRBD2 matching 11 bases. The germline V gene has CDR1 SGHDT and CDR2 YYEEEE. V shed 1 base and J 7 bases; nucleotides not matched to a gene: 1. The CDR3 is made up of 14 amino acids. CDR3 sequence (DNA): TGTGCCAGCAGCTTGACTAGCGGGGGAAATGAGCAGTTCTTC. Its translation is CASSLTSGGNEQFF. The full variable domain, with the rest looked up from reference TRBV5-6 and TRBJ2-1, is DAGVTQSPTHLIKTRGQQVTLRCSPKSGHDTVSWYQQALGQGPQFIFQYYEEEERQRGNFPDRFSGHQFPNYSSELNVNALLLGDSALYLCASSLTSGGNEQFFGPGTRLTVL.

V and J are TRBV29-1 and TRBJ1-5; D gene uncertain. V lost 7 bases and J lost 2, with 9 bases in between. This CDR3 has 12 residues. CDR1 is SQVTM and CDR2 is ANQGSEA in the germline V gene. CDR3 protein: CSAAEGNQPQHF. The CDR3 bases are TGCAGCGCAGCCGAGGGCAATCAGCCCCAGCATTTT.

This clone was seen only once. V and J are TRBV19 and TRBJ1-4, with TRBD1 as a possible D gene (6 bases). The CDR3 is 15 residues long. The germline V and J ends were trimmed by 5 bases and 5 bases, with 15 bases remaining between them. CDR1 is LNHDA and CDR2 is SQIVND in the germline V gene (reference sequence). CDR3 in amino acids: CASSSDSYLNEKLFF. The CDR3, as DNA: TGTGCCAGTAGTTCGGACAGCTACCTCAATGAAAAACTGTTTTTT.

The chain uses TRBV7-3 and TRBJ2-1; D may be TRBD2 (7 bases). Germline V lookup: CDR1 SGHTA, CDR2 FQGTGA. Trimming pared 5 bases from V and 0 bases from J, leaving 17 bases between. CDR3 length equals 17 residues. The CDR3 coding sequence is TGTGCCAGCAGCCCTTCGGGGGCTAGCGGCTCCTACAATGAGCAGTTCTTC. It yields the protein CASSPSGASGSYNEQFF.

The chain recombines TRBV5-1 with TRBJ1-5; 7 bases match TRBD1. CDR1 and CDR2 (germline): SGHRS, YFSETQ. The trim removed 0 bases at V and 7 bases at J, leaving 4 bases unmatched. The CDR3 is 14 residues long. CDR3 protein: CASSLEGAGQPQHF. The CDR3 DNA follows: TGCGCCAGCAGCTTGGAGGGGGCTGGGCAGCCCCAGCATTTT.

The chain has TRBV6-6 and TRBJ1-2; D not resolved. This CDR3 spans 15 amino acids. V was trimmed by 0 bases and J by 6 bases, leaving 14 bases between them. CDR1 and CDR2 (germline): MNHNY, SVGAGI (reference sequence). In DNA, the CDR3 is TGTGCCAGCAGTTACTCGTCCGCGGAGGTGGATGGCTACACCTTC. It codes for CASSYSSAEVDGYTF.

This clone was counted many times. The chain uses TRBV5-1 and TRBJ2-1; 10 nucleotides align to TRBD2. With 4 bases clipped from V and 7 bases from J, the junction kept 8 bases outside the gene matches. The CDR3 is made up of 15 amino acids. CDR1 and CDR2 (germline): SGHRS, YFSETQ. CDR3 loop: CASSPERGGRNEQFF. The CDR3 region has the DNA TGCGCCAGCAGCCCGGAGCGGGGGGGCCGAAATGAGCAGTTCTTC.

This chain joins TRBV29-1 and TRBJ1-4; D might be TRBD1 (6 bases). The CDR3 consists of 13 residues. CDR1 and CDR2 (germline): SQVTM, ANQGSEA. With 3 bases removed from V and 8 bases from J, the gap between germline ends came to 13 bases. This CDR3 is CSVDLGAGEKLFF. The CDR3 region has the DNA TGCAGCGTTGACCTGGGGGCAGGCGAAAAACTGTTTTTT.

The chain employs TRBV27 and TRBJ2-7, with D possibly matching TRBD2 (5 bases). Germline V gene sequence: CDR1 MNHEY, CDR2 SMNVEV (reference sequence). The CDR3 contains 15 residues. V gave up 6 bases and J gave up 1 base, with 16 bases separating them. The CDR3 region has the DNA TGTGCCAGCAGACAATCTAGGACGGGATCCTACGAGCAGTACTTC. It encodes CASRQSRTGSYEQYF.

The CDR3 nucleotides are TGTGCCAGCTCACCTGGAGGGTATGACACTGAAGCTTTCTTT. Protein product: CASSPGGYDTEAFF. V is TRBV18 and J is TRBJ1-1; D is unresolved. The CDR3 runs to 14 residues. Germline V CDR1 and CDR2: KGHSH, LQKENI. Trimming shortened V by 3 bases and J by 3 bases, and 11 bases separated the two germline ends.

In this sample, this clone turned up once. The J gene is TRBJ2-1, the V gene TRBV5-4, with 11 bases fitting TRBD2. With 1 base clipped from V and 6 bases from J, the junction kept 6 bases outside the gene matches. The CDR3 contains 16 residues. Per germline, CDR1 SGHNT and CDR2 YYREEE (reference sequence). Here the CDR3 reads CASSLTSGRPSNEQFF. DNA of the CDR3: TGTGCCAGCAGCTTGACTAGCGGGAGACCAAGCAATGAGCAGTTCTTC.

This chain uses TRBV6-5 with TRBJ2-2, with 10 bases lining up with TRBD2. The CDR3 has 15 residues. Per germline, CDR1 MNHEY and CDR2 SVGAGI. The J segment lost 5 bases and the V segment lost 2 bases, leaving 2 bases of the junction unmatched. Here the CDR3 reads CASSYRLAGTGELFF. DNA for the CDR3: TGTGCCAGCAGTTACAGACTAGCGGGTACCGGGGAGCTGTTTTTT.